This T cell receptor beta chain appears in the sequencing data of a study of cytomegalovirus exposure and HLA in healthy donors. Study results and limitations: CMV antigen specificity of a few CMV-associated chains was confirmed in vitro. Many donors shared some public TCRs, even though most TCR sequences were rare. Cytomegalovirus-associated TCR beta chains were listed, numbering under 200.

Comment on this clone: Its antigen is unknown.

Data came from immunoSEQ multiplex PCR; TCRdb stores just in-frame clones and leaves some out. Altogether under 200,000 clones are present, more than 80% being singletons, with the ten largest covering around 3%. CDR3 length equals 14 residues. Germline V lookup: CDR1 SGHNT, CDR2 YYREEE (reference sequence). The V end lost 1 base, the J end lost 6 bases, and 8 bases lay between the germline ends. The donors were in the roughly 120-subject validation cohort, distinct from the approximately 700-subject first cohort. The clonotype originates from a woman aged 18-29 years in good health and CMV-seropositive. Material for sequencing was PBMCs. The chain carries TRBV5-4 and TRBJ1-6; weak D call: TRBD1 (5 bases). In nucleotides, the CDR3 is TGTGCCAGCAGCTTGCGGCAGGGTAATTCACCCCTCCACTTT. Translating it yields CASSLRQGNSPLHF.